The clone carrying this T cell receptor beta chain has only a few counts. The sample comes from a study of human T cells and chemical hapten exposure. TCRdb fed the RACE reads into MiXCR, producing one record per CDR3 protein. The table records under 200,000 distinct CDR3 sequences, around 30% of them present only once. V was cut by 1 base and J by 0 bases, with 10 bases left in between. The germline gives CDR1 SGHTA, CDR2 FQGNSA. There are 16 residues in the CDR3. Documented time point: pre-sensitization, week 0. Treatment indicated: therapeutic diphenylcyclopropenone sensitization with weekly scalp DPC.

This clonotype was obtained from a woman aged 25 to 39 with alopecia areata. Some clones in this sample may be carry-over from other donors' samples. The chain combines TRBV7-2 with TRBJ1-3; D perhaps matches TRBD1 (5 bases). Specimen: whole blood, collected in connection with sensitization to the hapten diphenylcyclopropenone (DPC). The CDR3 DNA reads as TGTGCCAGCAGCTTAGGAATGAGGGGCTCTGGAAACACCATATATTTT. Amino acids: CASSLGMRGSGNTIYF.